This TCR beta chain is drawn from a study of OX40 agonist ivuxolimab in advanced cancers. Note on this clone: A read error may produce the germline difference seen at one junction end.

TCRdb's table, derived via immunoSEQ multiplex PCR, lists solely in-frame clones and lacks some. The table lists 55,000 to 90,000 clones, more than 80% of them singletons, with around 0.96% in the top ten. The receptor comes from an adult with an advanced solid tumor such as melanoma, head and neck, liver or kidney cancer. The material sequenced was CD4+ or CD8+ T cells sorted from blood, taken in a trial of the OX40 agonist ivuxolimab.

The CDR3 DNA sequence: TGCGCCAGCAGCCCTGGCCAGGGTCCCGGAAACACCATATATTTT. The encoded protein is CASSPGQGPGNTIYF. The rearrangement joins TRBV11-2 to TRBJ1-3, with D perhaps matching TRBD1 (5 bases). The germline CDR1 and CDR2 sequences are SGHAT and FQNNGV. The CDR3 has 15 amino acids.